The 13 T cell receptor beta chains presented below share a single source sample, sequenced in a study of vaccination effects on CD4 cells after COVID-19. This table comes from immunoSEQ multiplex PCR, and its TCRdb copy is limited to in-frame clones, with some not included. The sample contains 35,000 to 55,000 clones, roughly four fifths of which appear only once. Antigen specificity for these receptors is unknown. ViraFEST expansion of antigen-specific CD4+ T cells with viral peptide pools preceded sequencing. Researchers isolated CD4+ T cells once approximately ten days of culture had elapsed. PCR showed that the person got SARS-CoV-2 infection at some point between March and December 2020. The sample here was CD4+ T cells from PBMCs cultured with a peptide pool, taken before COVID-19 vaccination. The source is a human donor who had a prior SARS-CoV-2 infection.

The chain recombines TRBV3-1 (or the pseudogene TRBV3-2) with TRBJ2-1; the D call may be TRBD1 or TRBD2 (5 bases each). The CDR3 covers 15 residues. The germline gives CDR1 LGHDT, CDR2 YNNKEL (reference sequence). V lost 4 bases and J lost 10, with 20 bases in between. The CDR3 loop reads CASSLPGPWGGEQFF. The CDR3 DNA is TGTGCCAGCAGCCTCCCGGGACCGTGGGGCGGAGAGCAGTTCTTC.

This rearrangement joins TRBV4-2 to TRBJ2-3, with D perhaps TRBD2 (6 bases). The germline CDR1 and CDR2 sequences are LGHNA and YNFKEQ. The CDR3 has 16 amino acids. The V and J ends lost 4 bases and 2 bases respectively, with 16 bases between them. CDR3 loop: CASSPAMAGPTDTQYF. The CDR3 nucleotides read TGTGCCAGCAGCCCAGCCATGGCGGGGCCCACAGATACGCAGTATTTT.

V and J are TRBV5-1 and TRBJ1-3; D gene unclear. This CDR3 is 15 amino acids long. The germline V and J ends were trimmed by 4 bases and 0 bases, with 11 bases remaining between them. Germline V gene data show CDR1 as SGHRS and CDR2 as YFSETQ. CDR3 in amino acids: CASSQDGSSGNTIYF. The CDR3 region has the DNA TGCGCCAGCAGCCAGGACGGTAGCTCTGGAAACACCATATATTTT.

The chain links TRBV2 to TRBJ2-7; no definite D call. V dropped 1 base and J dropped 6 bases, with 13 bases sitting between them. The length of the CDR3 is 14 residues. Germline values: CDR1 SNHLY, CDR2 FYNNEI. Here the CDR3 DNA reads TGTGCCAGCAGTGAAGTTTCGTTGCAGAGCGAGCAGTACTTC. This encodes CASSEVSLQSEQYF.

The CDR3 is CASSRRAGVNTGELFF. Written as DNA, the CDR3 is TGTGCCAGCAGCCGACGGGCAGGGGTCAACACCGGGGAGCTGTTTTTT. This chain links TRBV9 with TRBJ2-2; maybe TRBD1 (6 bases). The CDR3 extends over 16 amino acids. Trimming removed 4 bases from V and 2 bases from J, with 15 bases in between. Germline CDR1 reads SGDLS; CDR2 reads YYNGEE.

V is TRBV5-1 and J is TRBJ1-1; no clear D gene. The V and J ends lost 0 bases and 2 bases respectively, with 8 bases between them. The CDR3 is 14 amino acids. Germline loops: CDR1 SGHRS, CDR2 YFSETQ. The CDR3 reads CASSLVRANTEAFF. CDR3 DNA: TGCGCCAGCAGCTTGGTCCGGGCTAACACTGAAGCTTTCTTT.

The chain links TRBV5-6 to TRBJ2-7, with D perhaps TRBD1 or TRBD2 (5 bases each). V lost 3 bases to trimming and J lost 5 bases, with 15 bases between them. The CDR3 consists of 14 residues. Germline V gene sequence: CDR1 SGHDT, CDR2 YYEEEE. CDR3: CASSSPGPNDEQYF. CDR3 sequence (DNA): TGTGCCAGCAGCTCACCGGGACCCAACGACGAGCAGTACTTC.

CDR3 coding DNA: TGTGCCAGCAGCTTGGGCCAGGGACAGGGGGAGTCACCCCTCCACTTT. Translation gives CASSLGQGQGESPLHF. The gene calls are TRBV5-4 and TRBJ1-6; TRBD1 matches 11 bases. This CDR3 is 16 amino acids long. The germline V gene has CDR1 SGHNT and CDR2 YYREEE (reference sequence). The V segment lost 0 bases and the J segment 10 bases; nucleotides outside the gene matches: 6.

The gene calls are TRBV6-5 and TRBJ1-3, with D perhaps matching TRBD1 (5 bases). Germline V gene lookup returns CDR1 MNHEY and CDR2 SVGAGI. Trimming removed 6 bases at V and 0 bases at J, with 12 bases between. The CDR3 length is 15 residues. This CDR3 is CASSRDGISGNTIYF. In DNA form, the CDR3 reads TGTGCCAGCAGCCGGGACGGAATCTCTGGAAACACCATATATTTT.

The rearrangement joins TRBV7-3 to TRBJ2-3; no definite D call. Germline V gene data show CDR1 as SGHTA and CDR2 as FQGTGA. This CDR3 contains 16 residues. Trimming removed 6 bases from V and 0 bases from J, with 16 bases in between. CDR3 bases: TGTGCCAGCAGTCCTATAGCAGTGGCCAGCACAGATACGCAGTATTTT. It specifies CASSPIAVASTDTQYF.

The chain has TRBV30 and TRBJ2-2; perhaps TRBD1 as D (5 bases). CDR3 length equals 14 residues. Trimming removed 2 bases from V and 3 bases from J, with 10 bases in between. Germline V lookup: CDR1 GTSNPN, CDR2 SVGIG (reference sequence). The CDR3 spells CAWSIDRYTGELFF. DNA for the CDR3: TGTGCCTGGAGTATCGACAGATACACCGGGGAGCTGTTTTTT.

V usage is TRBV7-2 and J usage is TRBJ2-7; 8 bases line up with TRBD2. Germline CDR1 SGHTA, CDR2 FQGNSA. This CDR3 contains 14 residues. With 4 bases clipped from V and 7 bases from J, the junction kept 9 bases outside the gene matches. The CDR3 here is CASSWSGTRREQYF. As DNA, the CDR3 is TGTGCCAGCAGCTGGTCCGGGACTAGAAGGGAGCAGTACTTC.

The chain recombines TRBV20-1 with TRBJ1-2; no definite D call. V gave up 3 bases and J gave up 2 bases, with 13 bases separating them. In germline, CDR1 is DFQATT, CDR2 SNEGSKA (reference sequence). The CDR3 spans 14 residues. The CDR3 loop reads CSASTSGGNYGYTF. The CDR3 bases are TGCAGTGCTAGTACCTCGGGAGGGAACTATGGCTACACCTTC.